The T cell receptor beta chain under discussion was sequenced for a study of cytomegalovirus exposure and HLA in healthy donors. Background on the study: It was reported in a later analysis that the approximately 120 validation repertoires used the same platform as the 550 to 800 first-cohort repertoires.

Overall study findings and caveats: The study flagged some 170 TCR beta chains as cytomegalovirus-associated.

To note about this clone: The antigen is unknown.

Produced via immunoSEQ multiplex PCR; TCRdb's table is partial and in-frame only. The sample yields over 150,000 clones, more than 70% seen once. The TCR originated in a human donor in good health. Sequencing was performed on PBMCs.

The CDR3 loop is CASSVDGQGTYGYTF. CDR3 in DNA: TGTGCCAGCAGCGTAGACGGACAGGGAACCTATGGCTACACCTTC. The chain is built from TRBV9 and TRBJ1-2, with 8 bases fitting TRBD1. The V segment lost 0 bases and the J segment 4 bases; nucleotides outside the gene matches: 5. CDR3 length equals 15 residues. Germline V lookup: CDR1 SGDLS, CDR2 YYNGEE.